The 3 T cell receptor beta chains presented below share a single source sample, sequenced in a study of CD8+ T cells in alopecia areata. In each case, RNA was isolated and then reverse transcribed into cDNA as the sequencing template. TCRdb's copy holds only in-frame clones and misses some; the assay was immunoSEQ multiplex PCR. The data hold hundreds of thousands of clones, with about 62% observed a single time. Treatment noted: oral pan-JAK inhibitor, 5-10 mg twice daily. Source: CD4+ T cells sorted from blood, taken around week 52, from a patient treated with tofacitinib. Receptor source: a human donor with alopecia areata.

The chain joins TRBV27 to TRBJ2-7; D gene unclear. Germline loops: CDR1 MNHEY, CDR2 SMNVEV (reference sequence). CDR3 size: 16 residues. Trimming stripped 4 bases from V and 7 bases from J, with 23 bases between. CDR3 nucleotide sequence: TGTGCCAGCAGTTCTAATTCCGGCTCCCTGGGGTCGGAGCAGTACTTC. Residues: CASSSNSGSLGSEQYF.

This clone was seen only a few times. The junction departs from the called germline gene at one end, perhaps through a read error. The rearrangement uses TRBV7-7 and TRBJ2-3; possibly TRBD1 or TRBD2 for D (6 bases each). CDR1 SSHAT and CDR2 FNYEAQ come from the germline V gene (reference sequence). The CDR3 is made up of 15 amino acids. The CDR3 here is CASSPTGTSTDTQYF. The CDR3 DNA follows: TGTGCTAGCAGCCCCACAGGGACTAGCACAGATACGCAGTATTTT.

The chain links TRBV30 to TRBJ2-7, with 8 bases that match TRBD1. Germline V gene data show CDR1 as GTSNPN and CDR2 as SVGIG (reference sequence). The CDR3 is 16 residues long. With 3 bases clipped from V and 1 base from J, the junction kept 11 bases outside the gene matches. Here the CDR3 DNA reads TGTGCCTGGAGGACTAGGACAGGGAGTGCATCCTACGAGCAGTACTTC. It is translated as CAWRTRTGSASYEQYF.